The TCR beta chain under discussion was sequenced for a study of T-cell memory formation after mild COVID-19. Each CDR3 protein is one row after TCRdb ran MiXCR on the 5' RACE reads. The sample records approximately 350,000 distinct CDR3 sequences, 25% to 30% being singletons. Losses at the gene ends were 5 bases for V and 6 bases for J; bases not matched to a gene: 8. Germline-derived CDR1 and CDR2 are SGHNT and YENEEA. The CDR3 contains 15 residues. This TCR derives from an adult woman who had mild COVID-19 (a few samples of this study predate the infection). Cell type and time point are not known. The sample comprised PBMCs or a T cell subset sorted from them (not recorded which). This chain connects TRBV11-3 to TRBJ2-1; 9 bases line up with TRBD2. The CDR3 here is CASSLSGGLPNEQFF. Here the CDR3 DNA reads TGTGCCAGCAGCCTCAGCGGGGGGCTACCCAATGAGCAGTTCTTC.